This T cell receptor beta chain was recorded in a study of T cells in Graves' hyperthyroidism and ophthalmopathy. Whole-study context: Peripheral blood samples were taken at initial diagnosis, prior to any treatment.

Using RNA transcripts as the source, TCR beta CDR3 regions were amplified. TCR CDR3 regions were first amplified by RT-PCR with HTBI primers. Using its own MiXCR run on the multiplex PCR reads, TCRdb lists one record per CDR3 protein. The table has about 610,000 distinct CDR3 sequences, 14% to 15% seen once. After removal of 5 bases from V and 6 bases from J, the junction contained 10 bases not matched to a gene. Germline lookup yields CDR1 SGHNT and CDR2 YYREEE (reference sequence). This CDR3 has 14 amino acids. This clonotype was counted ten times or more. This clonotype was obtained from a woman between 40 and 55 years old with Graves' ophthalmopathy. This chain joins TRBV5-4 and TRBJ1-1; 7 bases fit TRBD1. Input material: blood. The CDR3 spells CASRGTDLSAEAFF. The CDR3 DNA reads as TGTGCCAGCAGGGGGACAGACTTAAGCGCTGAAGCTTTCTTT.